Given below is one T cell receptor (beta chain) in context. Its antigen is undetermined. No neoadjuvant therapy was given to the selected pancreatic ductal adenocarcinoma patients before their surgery. This table comes from immunoSEQ multiplex PCR, and its TCRdb copy is limited to in-frame clones, with some not included. The sample records about 100,000 clones, 90% to 95% being singletons. This CDR3 is built from 15 residues. The trim removed 3 bases at V and 1 base at J, leaving 4 bases unmatched. CDR1 MNHNS and CDR2 SASEGT come from the germline V gene. These data come from a study of T cells in pancreatic ductal adenocarcinoma. The study's findings and limits: Unique clonotypes were 7 to 9-fold more numerous in blood than in tumor. Tumor-versus-blood clonality comparisons may be biased toward lower tumor diversity. Mean clonality was about 0.12 in tumors and 0.065 to 0.075 in blood, not significantly different.

The chain joins TRBV6-1 to TRBJ2-7; 9 bases match TRBD1. This receptor was taken from a human donor with pancreatic ductal adenocarcinoma. Material: PBMCs. CDR3 nucleotide sequence: TGTGCCAGCAGTGAGTACAGGGGGCATTCCTACGAGCAGTACTTC. Its protein is CASSEYRGHSYEQYF.